The 18 T cell receptor beta chains listed next were all sequenced from one sample in a study of CD8 T cells in Susac syndrome. RNA, at about 0.45 to 1 ug, was reverse transcribed with random hexamers. TCRdb reanalysed the immunoSEQ multiplex PCR reads using MiXCR and keeps one entry per CDR3 protein. The sample has approximately 150,000 distinct CDR3 sequences, around 86% seen once. The sample was CD8+ T cells from PBMCs. These TCRs come from a human donor with multiple sclerosis.

The J gene is TRBJ1-4, the V gene TRBV24-1; D gene ambiguous. The CDR3 is made up of 16 amino acids. Deletions cut 7 bases from V and 0 bases from J, with 14 bases between. Germline loops: CDR1 KGHDR, CDR2 SFDVKD. The CDR3 here is CATSDHATATNEKLFF. As DNA, the CDR3 is TGTGCCACCAGCGATCATGCGACCGCAACTAATGAAAAACTGTTTTTT.

This chain uses TRBV29-1 with TRBJ1-6; D might be TRBD1 (6 bases). The length of the CDR3 is 13 residues. Per the germline V gene, CDR1 is SQVTM and CDR2 is ANQGSEA. V dropped 0 bases and J dropped 7 bases, with 7 bases sitting between them. CDR3 sequence reads: CSVEEDSNSPLHF. DNA of the CDR3: TGCAGCGTTGAAGAGGACAGCAATTCACCCCTCCACTTT.

V is TRBV7-2 and J is TRBJ1-6; D not certain. V was pared by 11 bases and J by 7 bases, with 12 bases between. The CDR3 is made up of 12 amino acids. CDR1 and CDR2 (germline): SGHTA, FQGNSA. DNA of the CDR3: TGTGCCCCATATCCCCTAAATTCACCCCTCCACTTT. The encoded protein is CAPYPLNSPLHF.

The J gene is TRBJ2-1, the V gene TRBV6-6; the match to TRBD2 covers 11 bases. This CDR3 region has 15 residues. From germline, CDR1 is MNHNY and CDR2 SVGAGI (reference sequence). V gave up 6 bases and J gave up 7 bases; unmatched junction bases: 8. The CDR3 sequence: CASSPGTSGPNEQFF. In DNA, the CDR3 is TGTGCCAGCAGCCCTGGGACTAGCGGACCGAATGAGCAGTTCTTC.

The chain couples TRBV19 to TRBJ2-1, with 9 bases that match TRBD2. The CDR3 runs 15 residues. V shed 6 bases and J 4 bases; nucleotides not matched to a gene: 7. Per the germline V gene, CDR1 is LNHDA and CDR2 is SQIVND (reference sequence). CDR3 in amino acids: CASSEGLASYNEQFF. CDR3 DNA: TGTGCCAGTAGCGAAGGACTAGCGTCGTACAATGAGCAGTTCTTC.

The chain couples TRBV27 to TRBJ1-3, with D possibly being TRBD1 (6 bases). Per the germline V gene, CDR1 is MNHEY and CDR2 is SMNVEV (reference sequence). There are 16 residues in the CDR3. Between the trimmed V and J ends, which lost 5 bases and 4 bases, there was a span of 18 bases. The CDR3 spells CASSPAAGEYGNTIYF. The CDR3 bases are TGTGCCAGCAGTCCCGCCGCAGGGGAATACGGAAACACCATATATTTT.

This clonotype showed up just a few times. The chain combines TRBV10-2 with TRBJ1-1; D call uncertain. In germline, CDR1 is WSHSY, CDR2 SAAADI. The CDR3 spans 13 residues. With 6 bases removed from V and 1 base from J, the gap between germline ends came to 9 bases. Written as DNA, the CDR3 is TGCGCCAGCAGACTACAGCCGAACACTGAAGCTTTCTTT. It translates to CASRLQPNTEAFF.

Only one count was recorded for this clonotype. V is TRBV13 and J is TRBJ2-7; 10 nucleotides line up with TRBD1. V lost 5 bases, J lost 4 bases, and 11 bases stayed unmatched. Germline values: CDR1 PRHDT, CDR2 FYEKMQ (reference sequence). The CDR3 has 16 residues. The CDR3 nucleotides are TGTGCCAGCAGCGCCGGCCCCGGGACAGGGGAGTACGAGCAGTACTTC. Protein sequence: CASSAGPGTGEYEQYF.

The rearrangement uses TRBV6-2 or TRBV6-3 and TRBJ1-5, with unresolved D. Germline V gene data show CDR1 as MNHEY and CDR2 as SVGEGT. The CDR3 totals 14 residues. Trimming took off 2 bases at V and 1 base at J, with 6 bases between the two ends. The CDR3 loop reads CASSYVRSNQPQHF. The CDR3 DNA is TGTGCCAGCAGTTACGTGCGGAGCAATCAGCCCCAGCATTTT.

The gene calls are TRBV5-5 and TRBJ1-3, with D hard to call. Germline V gives CDR1 SGHKS, CDR2 YYEKEE (reference sequence). The CDR3 covers 16 residues. V lost 0 bases and J 0 bases, leaving 10 bases between the germline ends. Here the CDR3 DNA reads TGTGCCAGCAGCTTGGACGGGAAGAACTCTGGAAACACCATATATTTT. Its translation is CASSLDGKNSGNTIYF.

The rearrangement uses TRBV4-2 and TRBJ2-1; 7 bases align to TRBD2. From germline, CDR1 is LGHNA and CDR2 YNFKEQ. The CDR3 has 16 amino acids. The V and J ends lost 0 bases and 7 bases, in that order; junction bases with no gene match: 9. CDR3: CASSQDTPAGRNEQFF. In DNA, the CDR3 is TGTGCCAGCAGCCAAGATACCCCAGCGGGAAGGAATGAGCAGTTCTTC.

This clonotype was seen a single time. This chain uses TRBV4-2 with TRBJ2-6; unclear D gene. Trimming pared 8 bases from V and 0 bases from J, leaving 20 bases between. The CDR3 extends over 18 amino acids. The V gene's germline CDR1 is LGHNA and CDR2 YNFKEQ. CDR3 coding DNA: TGTGCCAGCTCAACCGTCGATCTCTTCAGCTCTGGGGCCAACGTCCTGACTTTC. Its protein product is CASSTVDLFSSGANVLTF.

The CDR3 nucleotides are TGTGCCAGTAGTTTGGTCGTCTTCGTCGGAGTCACAGATACGCAGTATTTT. Translated, it gives CASSLVVFVGVTDTQYF. V gene TRBV19 combines with J gene TRBJ2-3, with unresolved D. The V and J ends lost 5 bases and 2 bases respectively, with 20 bases between them. The germline V gene has CDR1 LNHDA and CDR2 SQIVND (reference sequence). The CDR3 is 17 amino acids.

The chain recombines TRBV5-1 with TRBJ1-3; D is perhaps TRBD1 (6 bases). CDR3 length equals 15 residues. The V gene lost 7 bases and the J gene lost 2 bases, with 16 bases spanning the gap. The V gene's germline CDR1 is SGHRS and CDR2 YFSETQ. The CDR3 sequence is CASGATGGTGNTIYF. CDR3 DNA sequence: TGCGCCAGCGGAGCGACAGGAGGGACTGGAAACACCATATATTTT. The full variable domain, completed using reference TRBV5-1 and TRBJ1-3, is KAGVTQTPRYLIKTRGQQVTLSCSPISGHRSVSWYQQTPGQGLQFLFEYFSETQRNKGNFPGRFSGRQFSNSRSEMNVSTLELGDSALYLCASGATGGTGNTIYFGEGSWLTVV.

The chain carries TRBV28 and TRBJ1-6, with D tentatively TRBD1 (6 bases). The CDR3 runs 17 residues. Looked up from germline, CDR1 is MDHEN and CDR2 is SYDVKM. The V gene lost 6 bases and the J gene lost 3 bases, with 18 bases spanning the gap. CDR3 sequence reads: CASRLLIRGFYNSPLHF. CDR3 bases: TGTGCCAGCAGGCTACTAATCAGGGGTTTCTATAATTCACCCCTCCACTTT.

This sequence joins TRBV7-6 and TRBJ2-7; perhaps TRBD1 as D (6 bases). Germline V gene sequence: CDR1 SGHVS, CDR2 FNYEAQ. This CDR3 spans 14 amino acids. V was pared by 5 bases and J by 5 bases, with 16 bases between. As DNA, the CDR3 is TGTGCCAGCAGCCCCGCTAAAGAGGGGGACGAGCAGTACGTC. Translation: CASSPAKEGDEQYV.

In this sample, this clonotype turned up once. The chain has TRBV20-1 and TRBJ1-2, with a possible D match to TRBD1 (5 bases). Per germline, CDR1 DFQATT and CDR2 SNEGSKA (reference sequence). Trimming shortened V by 0 bases and J by 2 bases, and 19 bases separated the two germline ends. The CDR3 has 17 residues. In nucleotides, the CDR3 is TGCAGTGCTAGAGATCTATATCGGGACGGTAAAAACTATGGCTACACCTTC. It is translated as CSARDLYRDGKNYGYTF.

This sequence joins TRBV20-1 and TRBJ2-2, with D maybe TRBD2 (7 bases). Germline V gene lookup returns CDR1 DFQATT and CDR2 SNEGSKA (reference sequence). CDR3 length: 19 residues. V lost 1 base, J lost 4 bases, and 25 bases lay in between. The CDR3 loop reads CSARAPHPGGGVLTGELFF. Here the CDR3 DNA reads TGCAGTGCTAGAGCCCCCCACCCTGGGGGGGGCGTTCTCACCGGGGAGCTGTTTTTT.